The 27 T cell receptor beta chains reported below all come from one sample, sequenced in a study of OX40 agonist ivuxolimab in advanced cancers. Assay used: immunoSEQ multiplex PCR; TCRdb lists only in-frame clones, some missing. The data show around 20,000 clones, about nine tenths seen once. The sequences come from CD4+ or CD8+ T cells sorted from blood, collected in a trial of the OX40 agonist ivuxolimab. The source is an adult with an advanced solid tumor such as melanoma, head and neck, liver or kidney cancer.

This chain joins TRBV10-3 and TRBJ1-1; the D is unclear. Germline loops: CDR1 ENHRY, CDR2 SYGVKD. The CDR3 consists of 15 residues. The V and J ends lost 10 bases and 1 base respectively, with 19 bases between them. CDR3 residues: CATSNPARSNTEAFF. The CDR3 nucleotides read TGTGCCACCTCGAATCCAGCAAGGTCGAACACTGAAGCTTTCTTT.

The chain uses TRBV7-8 and TRBJ2-4, with 9 bases identical to TRBD1. The CDR3 totals 16 residues. The V gene end was trimmed by 5 bases and the J gene end by 0 bases; junction bases not matched to a gene: 5. Germline assignment: CDR1 SGHVS and CDR2 FQNEAQ. CDR3 sequence: CASSPRQGVAKNIQYF. In DNA, the CDR3 is TGTGCCAGCAGCCCGCGACAGGGGGTAGCCAAAAACATTCAGTACTTC.

This chain links TRBV29-1 with TRBJ1-2, with D possibly matching TRBD1 (5 bases). V was clipped by 4 bases and J by 4 bases, with 22 bases between them. Germline loops: CDR1 SQVTM, CDR2 ANQGSEA. The CDR3 extends over 16 amino acids. CDR3 DNA: TGCAGCGTTGGGGCGGTAGGGGCCCGTTACTCCTATGGCTACACCTTC. It is translated as CSVGAVGARYSYGYTF.

This chain uses TRBV4-1 with TRBJ2-2; perhaps TRBD1 as D (7 bases). The CDR3 is 15 residues long. The germline V and J ends were trimmed by 3 bases and 4 bases, with 12 bases remaining between them. Germline lookup yields CDR1 MGHRA and CDR2 YSYEKL. CDR3 in DNA: TGCGCCAGCAGCCAGGAGGGACAGAGCACCGGGGAGCTGTTTTTT. As protein: CASSQEGQSTGELFF.

The chain has TRBV11-3 and TRBJ2-7; D gene unclear. Trimming stripped 4 bases from V and 2 bases from J, with 6 bases between. CDR1 and CDR2 from the germline V gene are SGHNT and YENEEA. The CDR3 has 12 amino acids. CDR3 bases: TGTGCCAGCAGCTCCAACCCCTACGAGCAGTACTTC. Its translation: CASSSNPYEQYF. Drawing the rest from reference TRBV11-3 and TRBJ2-7, the complete variable domain is EAGVVQSPRYKIIEKKQPVAFWCNPISGHNTLYWYLQNLGQGPELLIRYENEEAVDDSQLPKDRFSAERLKGVDSTLKIQPAELGDSAVYLCASSSNPYEQYFGPGTRLTVT.

The chain employs TRBV28 and TRBJ1-1; D gene ambiguous. This CDR3 contains 10 residues. Germline V gene lookup returns CDR1 MDHEN and CDR2 SYDVKM. V was cut by 5 bases and J by 6 bases, with 4 bases left in between. The CDR3 sequence is CASSRAEAFF. CDR3 in DNA: TGTGCCAGCAGTCGTGCTGAAGCTTTCTTT.

The chain carries TRBV2 and TRBJ2-7; TRBD2 aligns across 8 bases. CDR1 and CDR2 from the germline V gene are SNHLY and FYNNEI. The CDR3 runs 13 residues. Trimming removed 10 bases from V and 1 base from J; junction bases left unmatched: 6. CDR3 DNA: TGTGCCACCCCGGGACTAGGTTCCTACGAGCAGTACTTC. Amino acids: CATPGLGSYEQYF.

This chain uses TRBV27 with TRBJ2-7; a possible D gene is TRBD1 (6 bases). The CDR3 loop spans 16 amino acids. The V end was cut by 3 bases, the J end by 0 bases, with 15 bases between. Per the germline V gene, CDR1 is MNHEY and CDR2 is SMNVEV (reference sequence). The CDR3 DNA sequence: TGTGCCAGCAGTTTGTCCTCAGGGGACCACTCCTACGAGCAGTACTTC. Translated: CASSLSSGDHSYEQYF.

The chain employs TRBV2 and TRBJ1-2, with D perhaps TRBD1 (5 bases). Germline V gene lookup returns CDR1 SNHLY and CDR2 FYNNEI. Trimming pared 4 bases from V and 3 bases from J, leaving 15 bases between. The CDR3 length is 15 residues. CDR3 in amino acids: CASSGDGSVYYGYTF. In nucleotides, the CDR3 is TGTGCCAGCAGTGGGGACGGTTCCGTATACTATGGCTACACCTTC.

The rearrangement uses TRBV6-5 and TRBJ1-3, with D tentatively TRBD1 (6 bases). The germline V and J ends were trimmed by 4 bases and 0 bases, with 10 bases remaining between them. This CDR3 has 15 residues. Germline V lookup: CDR1 MNHEY, CDR2 SVGAGI. The CDR3 loop is CASSSDRTSGNTIYF. CDR3 bases: TGTGCCAGCAGTTCCGACAGGACCTCTGGAAACACCATATATTTT.

The chain couples TRBV19 to TRBJ2-7; TRBD2 matches 10 bases. With 2 bases clipped from V and 2 bases from J, the junction kept 0 bases outside the gene matches. Germline CDR1 LNHDA, CDR2 SQIVND (reference sequence). The CDR3 contains 14 residues. CDR3 sequence (DNA): TGTGCCAGTAGTATAACTAGCGGGGCCTACGAGCAGTACTTC. It codes for CASSITSGAYEQYF.

The J gene is TRBJ1-5, the V gene TRBV2; D remains ambiguous. Trimming took off 6 bases at V and 0 bases at J, with 6 bases between the two ends. Germline CDR1 and CDR2: SNHLY and FYNNEI. This CDR3 spans 13 amino acids. The DNA for the CDR3 is TGTGCCAGCAGACACAGTAGCAATCAGCCCCAGCATTTT. This gives the protein CASRHSSNQPQHF.

V is TRBV15 and J is TRBJ1-2; D gene uncertain. The length of the CDR3 is 12 residues. V was trimmed by 7 bases and J by 8 bases, leaving 14 bases between them. Germline CDR1 and CDR2: LNHNV and YYDKDF (reference sequence). The CDR3 nucleotides are TGTGCCACCACCGAGGGCGCGGGGGGCTACACCTTC. Amino acids: CATTEGAGGYTF.

The rearrangement uses TRBV7-3 and TRBJ2-3; the match to TRBD2 covers 8 bases. CDR3 length: 15 residues. Germline loops: CDR1 SGHTA, CDR2 FQGTGA. V lost 4 bases to trimming and J lost 6 bases; unmatched junction nucleotides: 9. The CDR3 protein is CASSWLAGGWDTQYF. The CDR3, as DNA: TGTGCCAGCAGCTGGCTAGCGGGTGGGTGGGATACGCAGTATTTT.

J is TRBJ1-2 and V is TRBV13; D unresolved. V was pared by 6 bases and J by 5 bases, with 13 bases between. The CDR3 has 13 residues. Looked up from germline, CDR1 is PRHDT and CDR2 is FYEKMQ (reference sequence). The CDR3 sequence: CASSLAPDYGYTF. The CDR3 DNA follows: TGTGCCAGCAGTCTAGCCCCGGATTATGGCTACACCTTC.

This chain joins TRBV7-9 and TRBJ1-4; TRBD1 aligns across 9 bases. CDR3 size: 13 residues. CDR1 is SEHNR, CDR2 FQNEAQ, per germline (reference sequence). J lost 8 bases, V lost 11 bases, and 9 bases had no gene match. CDR3 nucleotides: TGTGCCTCCCGAGTGGGGACAGGGGAAAAACTGTTTTTT. This encodes CASRVGTGEKLFF. The variable domain in full, with the rest retrieved from reference TRBV7-9 and TRBJ1-4, is DTGVSQNPRHKITKRGQNVTFRCDPISEHNRLYWYRQTLGQGPEFLTYFQNEAQLEKSRLLSDRFSAERPKGSFSTLEIQRTEQGDSAMYLCASRVGTGEKLFFGSGTQLSVL.

The chain has TRBV28 and TRBJ2-5; D assignment may be TRBD1 or TRBD2 (7 bases each). Germline values: CDR1 MDHEN, CDR2 SYDVKM. CDR3 length equals 16 residues. The V end lost 2 bases, the J end lost 2 bases, and 15 bases lay between the germline ends. The CDR3 spells CASSLGQGGNQETQYF. The CDR3, as DNA: TGTGCCAGCAGTTTAGGGCAGGGGGGGAATCAAGAGACCCAGTACTTC.

The chain uses TRBV4-1 and TRBJ2-1; perhaps TRBD1 as D (5 bases). The CDR3 length is 14 residues. Germline loops: CDR1 MGHRA, CDR2 YSYEKL. The V and J ends lost 7 bases and 5 bases respectively, with 15 bases between them. The CDR3 nucleotides are TGCGCCAGCACCCTAGGGGTGGAAAACAATGAGCAGTTCTTC. Translated, it gives CASTLGVENNEQFF.

This clone was recorded only once. V is TRBV12-5 and J is TRBJ2-5; no clear D. V lost 9 bases and J 1 base, leaving 12 bases between the germline ends. Germline CDR1 and CDR2: LGHNT and FRNRAP. CDR3 length: 13 residues. CDR3 residues: CARGRDIQETQYF. As DNA, the CDR3 is TGTGCTAGGGGAAGAGACATCCAAGAGACCCAGTACTTC.

This chain uses TRBV28 with TRBJ2-7, with D hard to call. Germline V gene lookup returns CDR1 MDHEN and CDR2 SYDVKM. Trimming stripped 1 base from V and 6 bases from J, with 13 bases between. The CDR3 runs 14 residues. The CDR3 DNA follows: TGTGCCAGCAGTTTATTAGCAGGTGCAACCGAGCAGTACTTC. Translation gives CASSLLAGATEQYF. Complete variable domain (other parts from reference TRBV28 and TRBJ2-7): DVKVTQSSRYLVKRTGEKVFLECVQDMDHENMFWYRQDPGLGLRLIYFSYDVKMKEKGDIPEGYSVSREKKERFSLILESASTNQTSMYLCASSLLAGATEQYFGPGTRLTVT.

V and J are TRBV4-1 and TRBJ2-5; 11 bases map to TRBD1. Trimming took 4 bases from V and 7 from J; bases not matched to a gene: 8. The CDR3 is 15 residues long. CDR1 MGHRA and CDR2 YSYEKL come from the germline V gene. The DNA of the CDR3 is TGCGCCAGCAGCCTGGGACAGGGGGACGAGGGGACCCAGTACTTC. It translates to CASSLGQGDEGTQYF.

The V gene is TRBV7-3, the J gene TRBJ2-2; a weak D match, TRBD1 (6 bases). V lost 5 bases to trimming and J lost 2 bases, with 15 bases between them. This CDR3 is built from 16 residues. The germline CDR1 and CDR2 sequences are SGHTA and FQGTGA. CDR3 DNA sequence: TGTGCCAGCAGCCGCCGATGGACAGAAAACACCGGGGAGCTGTTTTTT. Protein sequence: CASSRRWTENTGELFF.

By share, this clone ranks as medium-sized. The chain combines TRBV5-4 with TRBJ2-7; 7 bases agree with TRBD1. V was pared by 4 bases and J by 6 bases, with 10 bases of the junction left unmatched. The germline CDR1 and CDR2 sequences are SGHNT and YYREEE (reference sequence). The CDR3 covers 14 residues. Here the CDR3 DNA reads TGTGCCAGCAGCCTACCAACAGGGGTGGGCGAGCAGTACTTC. It encodes CASSLPTGVGEQYF.

This clone is a singleton in its sample. The V and J genes are TRBV11-3 and TRBJ2-5; no reliable D call. Trimming removed 1 base at V and 2 bases at J, with 14 bases between. This CDR3 is built from 16 residues. The V gene's germline CDR1 is SGHNT and CDR2 YENEEA. The CDR3 DNA follows: TGTGCCAGCAGCTTAGCGGTGGGAAGTCCGCAAGAGACCCAGTACTTC. This encodes CASSLAVGSPQETQYF.

V and J are TRBV4-1 and TRBJ2-5; possible D gene TRBD1, 6 bases. Deletions cut 0 bases from V and 1 base from J, with 15 bases between. This CDR3 is 17 amino acids long. CDR1 is MGHRA, CDR2 YSYEKL, per germline. The CDR3 loop is CASSQDLGAPVQETQYF. CDR3 DNA: TGCGCCAGCAGCCAAGATCTGGGGGCTCCGGTCCAAGAGACCCAGTACTTC.

The chain carries TRBV11-2 and TRBJ2-1; D may correspond to TRBD1 or TRBD2 (5 bases each). Trimming pared 1 base from V and 6 bases from J, leaving 16 bases between. Germline-derived CDR1 and CDR2 are SGHAT and FQNNGV. CDR3 size: 16 residues. The CDR3 coding sequence is TGTGCCAGCAGCTTAGGGGGGACCGGCTACTTCAATGAGCAGTTCTTC. This codes for CASSLGGTGYFNEQFF.

This chain links TRBV19 with TRBJ1-3; D may be TRBD1 (5 bases). Germline V CDR1 and CDR2: LNHDA, SQIVND (reference sequence). Trimming shortened V by 2 bases and J by 2 bases, and 7 bases separated the two germline ends. CDR3 length: 14 amino acids. For the CDR3, the DNA is TGTGCCAGTAGTATACAGGGAACTGGAAACACCATATATTTT. Its protein is CASSIQGTGNTIYF.